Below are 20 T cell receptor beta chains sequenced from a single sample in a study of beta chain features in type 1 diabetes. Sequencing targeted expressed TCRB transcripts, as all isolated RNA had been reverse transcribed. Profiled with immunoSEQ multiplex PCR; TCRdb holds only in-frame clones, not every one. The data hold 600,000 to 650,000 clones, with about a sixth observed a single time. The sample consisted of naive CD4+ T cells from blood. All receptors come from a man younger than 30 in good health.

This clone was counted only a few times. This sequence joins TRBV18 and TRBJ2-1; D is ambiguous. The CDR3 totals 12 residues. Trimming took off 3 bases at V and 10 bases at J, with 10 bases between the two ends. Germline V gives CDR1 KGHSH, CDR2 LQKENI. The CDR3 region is CASSPSTPEQFF. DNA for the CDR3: TGTGCCAGCTCACCTTCCACCCCCGAGCAGTTCTTC.

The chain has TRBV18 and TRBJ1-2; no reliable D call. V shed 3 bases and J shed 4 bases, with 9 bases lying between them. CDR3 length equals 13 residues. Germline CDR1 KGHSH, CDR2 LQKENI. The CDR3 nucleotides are TGTGCCAGCTCACCCGCGAGTACCTATGGCTACACCTTC. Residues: CASSPASTYGYTF.

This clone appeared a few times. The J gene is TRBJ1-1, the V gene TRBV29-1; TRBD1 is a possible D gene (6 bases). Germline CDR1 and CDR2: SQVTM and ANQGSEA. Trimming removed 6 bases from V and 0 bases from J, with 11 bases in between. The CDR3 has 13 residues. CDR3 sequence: CSVIQGMNTEAFF. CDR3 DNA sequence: TGCAGCGTGATACAGGGCATGAACACTGAAGCTTTCTTT.

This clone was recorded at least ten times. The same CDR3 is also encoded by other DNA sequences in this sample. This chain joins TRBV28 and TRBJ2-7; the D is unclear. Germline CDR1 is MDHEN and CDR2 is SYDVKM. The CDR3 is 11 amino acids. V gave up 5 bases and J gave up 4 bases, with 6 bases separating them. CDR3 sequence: CASSTQYEQYF. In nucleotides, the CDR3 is TGTGCCAGCAGTACTCAGTACGAGCAGTACTTC.

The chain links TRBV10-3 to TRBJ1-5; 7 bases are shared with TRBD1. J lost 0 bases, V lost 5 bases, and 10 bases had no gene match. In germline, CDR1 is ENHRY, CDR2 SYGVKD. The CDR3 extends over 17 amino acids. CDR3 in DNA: TGTGCCATCAGTCAACCTGGGACAGACTATAGCAATCAGCCCCAGCATTTT. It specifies CAISQPGTDYSNQPQHF.

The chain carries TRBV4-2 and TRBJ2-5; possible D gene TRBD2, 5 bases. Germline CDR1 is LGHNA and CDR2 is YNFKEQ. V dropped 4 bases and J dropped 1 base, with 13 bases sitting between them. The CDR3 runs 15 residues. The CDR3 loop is CASSRVTGFQETQYF. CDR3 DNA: TGTGCCAGCAGCCGCGTTACGGGGTTCCAAGAGACCCAGTACTTC.

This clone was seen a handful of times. In nucleotides, the CDR3 is TGCAGCGTCTCCCCCCGGACAGGGCCTAGCAATGAGCAGTTCTTC. Translation: CSVSPRTGPSNEQFF. The chain has TRBV29-1 and TRBJ2-1, with 8 bases identical to TRBD1. The germline CDR1 and CDR2 sequences are SQVTM and ANQGSEA. The V segment lost 6 bases and the J segment 6 bases; nucleotides outside the gene matches: 13. This CDR3 is built from 15 residues.

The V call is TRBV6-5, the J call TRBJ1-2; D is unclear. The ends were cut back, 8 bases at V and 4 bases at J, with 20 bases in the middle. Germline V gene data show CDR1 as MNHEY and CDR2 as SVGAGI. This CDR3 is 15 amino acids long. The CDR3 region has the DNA TGTGCCAGCTACCGACCGTGGGGAATTTCCTATGGCTACACCTTC. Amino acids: CASYRPWGISYGYTF.

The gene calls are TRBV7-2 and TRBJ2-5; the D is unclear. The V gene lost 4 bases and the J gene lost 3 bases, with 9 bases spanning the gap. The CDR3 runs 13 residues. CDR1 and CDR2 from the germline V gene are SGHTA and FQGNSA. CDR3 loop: CASSSYFKETQYF. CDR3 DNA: TGTGCCAGCAGCTCTTACTTTAAAGAGACCCAGTACTTC.

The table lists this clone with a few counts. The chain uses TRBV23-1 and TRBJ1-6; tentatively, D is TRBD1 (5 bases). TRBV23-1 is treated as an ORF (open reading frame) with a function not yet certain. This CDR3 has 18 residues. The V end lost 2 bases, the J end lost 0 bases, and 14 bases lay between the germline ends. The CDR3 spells CASSQNGTESSYNSPLHF. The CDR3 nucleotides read TGCGCCAGCAGTCAAAACGGGACCGAGAGCTCCTATAATTCACCCCTCCACTTT.

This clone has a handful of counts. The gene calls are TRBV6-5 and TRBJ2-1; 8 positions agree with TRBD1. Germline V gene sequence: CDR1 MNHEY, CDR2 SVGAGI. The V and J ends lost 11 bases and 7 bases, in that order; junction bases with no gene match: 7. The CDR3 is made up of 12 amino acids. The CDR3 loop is CASRTGKNEQFF. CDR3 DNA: TGTGCCTCCCGGACAGGGAAAAATGAGCAGTTCTTC.

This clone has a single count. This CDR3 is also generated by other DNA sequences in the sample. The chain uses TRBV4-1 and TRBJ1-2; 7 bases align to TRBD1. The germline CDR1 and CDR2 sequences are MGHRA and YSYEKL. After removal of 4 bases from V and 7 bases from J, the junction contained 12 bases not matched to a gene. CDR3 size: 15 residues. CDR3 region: CASSRTGPLKGGYTF. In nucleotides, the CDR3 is TGCGCCAGCAGCCGGACAGGCCCGCTAAAAGGTGGCTACACCTTC.

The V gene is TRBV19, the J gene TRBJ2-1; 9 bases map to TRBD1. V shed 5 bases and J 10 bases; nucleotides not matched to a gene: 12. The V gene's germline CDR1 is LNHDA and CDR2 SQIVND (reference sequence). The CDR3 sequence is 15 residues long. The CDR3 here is CASSPGQGLYGEQFF. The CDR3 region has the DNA TGTGCCAGTAGTCCGGGACAGGGCCTATACGGAGAGCAGTTCTTC.

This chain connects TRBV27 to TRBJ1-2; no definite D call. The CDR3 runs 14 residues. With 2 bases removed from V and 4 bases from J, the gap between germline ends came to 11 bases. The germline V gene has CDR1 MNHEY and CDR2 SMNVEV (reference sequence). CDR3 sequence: CASSLTHRGYGYTF. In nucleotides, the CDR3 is TGTGCCAGCAGTTTAACCCATCGGGGCTATGGCTACACCTTC.

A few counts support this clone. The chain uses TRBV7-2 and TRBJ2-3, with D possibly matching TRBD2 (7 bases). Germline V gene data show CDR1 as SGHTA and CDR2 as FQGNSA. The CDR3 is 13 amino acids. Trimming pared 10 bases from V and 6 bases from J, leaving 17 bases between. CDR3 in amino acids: CATRGAPGDTQYF. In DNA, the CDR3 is TGTGCCACCCGGGGGGCGCCGGGGGATACGCAGTATTTT. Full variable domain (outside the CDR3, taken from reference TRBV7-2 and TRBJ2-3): GAGVSQSPSNKVTEKGKDVELRCDPISGHTALYWYRQSLGQGLEFLIYFQGNSAPDKSGLPSDRFSAERTGGSVSTLTIQRTQQEDSAVYLCATRGAPGDTQYFGPGTRLTVL.

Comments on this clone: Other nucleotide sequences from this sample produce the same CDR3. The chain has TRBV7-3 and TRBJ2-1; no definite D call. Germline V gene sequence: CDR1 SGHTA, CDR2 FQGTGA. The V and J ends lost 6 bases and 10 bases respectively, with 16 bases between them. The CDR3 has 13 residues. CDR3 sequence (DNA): TGTGCCAGCAGTTTCCCCGGAGTAGGGGAGCAGTTCTTC. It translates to CASSFPGVGEQFF. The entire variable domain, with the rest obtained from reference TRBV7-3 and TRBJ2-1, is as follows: GAGVSQTPSNKVTEKGKYVELRCDPISGHTALYWYRQSLGQGPEFLIYFQGTGAADDSGLPNDRFFAVRPEGSVSTLKIQRTERGDSAVYLCASSFPGVGEQFFGPGTRLTVL.

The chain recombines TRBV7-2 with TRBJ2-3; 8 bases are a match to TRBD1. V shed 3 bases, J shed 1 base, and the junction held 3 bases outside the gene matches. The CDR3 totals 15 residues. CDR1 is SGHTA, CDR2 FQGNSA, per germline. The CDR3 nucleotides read TGTGCCAGCAGCTTCCTGACAGGGGGCACAGATACGCAGTATTTT. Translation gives CASSFLTGGTDTQYF.

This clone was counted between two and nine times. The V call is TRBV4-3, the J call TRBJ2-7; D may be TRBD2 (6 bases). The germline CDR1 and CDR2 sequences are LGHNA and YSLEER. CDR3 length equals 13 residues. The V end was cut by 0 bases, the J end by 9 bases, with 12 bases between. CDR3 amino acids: CASSQDRETRQYF. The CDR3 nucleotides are TGCGCCAGCAGCCAAGATCGGGAGACGAGGCAGTACTTC.

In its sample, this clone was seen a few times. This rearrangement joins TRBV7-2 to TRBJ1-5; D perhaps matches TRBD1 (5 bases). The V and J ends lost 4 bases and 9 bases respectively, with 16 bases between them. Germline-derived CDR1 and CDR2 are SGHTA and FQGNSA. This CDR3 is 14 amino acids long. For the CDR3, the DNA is TGTGCCAGCAGCTCCGAGATGGGGGGTTGGCCCCAGCATTTT. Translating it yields CASSSEMGGWPQHF.

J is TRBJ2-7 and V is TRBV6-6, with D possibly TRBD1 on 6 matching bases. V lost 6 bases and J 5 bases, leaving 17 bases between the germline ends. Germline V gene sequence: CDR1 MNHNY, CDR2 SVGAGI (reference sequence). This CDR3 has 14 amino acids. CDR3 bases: TGTGCCAGCAGGCCATCGCCAGGGGCCCACGAGCAGTACTTC. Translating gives CASRPSPGAHEQYF.